What follows is one T cell receptor beta chain and its context. Its antigen is unidentified. This sample is drawn from a study of T cell responses to AZD1222 COVID-19 vaccine. Overall study results and limits: Repertoires were collected only later (after the peak T cell response had occurred). Clonal diversity was possibly underestimated; the donors were predominantly white British and more often female.

The assay was immunoSEQ multiplex PCR, and TCRdb's table has in-frame clones only and misses some. Of around 99,000 clones in the sample, nearly 90% were seen once. This CDR3 spans 15 amino acids. The ends were cut back, 0 bases at V and 5 bases at J, with 13 bases in the middle. Germline values: CDR1 MNHEY, CDR2 SVGAGI. The sequences come from peripheral blood, collected on day 0 of MenACWY control vaccination. This TCR was sampled from an adult in good health. The chain uses TRBV6-5 and TRBJ2-5, with a weak D call TRBD2 (5 bases). DNA for the CDR3: TGTGCCAGCAGTTACTCGTACGCTGGCGGGGAGACCCAGTACTTC. Amino acid sequence: CASSYSYAGGETQYF.